This TCR beta chain was profiled in a study of cytomegalovirus exposure and HLA in healthy donors. Findings of the study overall: The authors enumerated roughly 180 TCR beta chains as linked to cytomegalovirus. As was reported, the classifier diagnosed cytomegalovirus status with high specificity and sensitivity. Most TCR beta V segments were productive about 87% or about 30% of the time in an earlier analysis. An Asian-associated ancestry cluster reportedly showed fewer N-insertions than the roughly 700-donor mean in a later analysis.

13 Jbeta primers and 60 Vbeta primers were used for the PCR. Sequencing used immunoSEQ multiplex PCR; TCRdb keeps in-frame clones, though not all of them. The data show over 150,000 clones, 82% seen once. Worth noting for this clone: Its antigen is undetermined.

V lost 3 bases and J lost 2; bases outside the gene matches: 6. Germline V CDR1 and CDR2: SGHDT, YYEEEE. The CDR3 sequence is 15 residues long. The source is a boy aged 2-15 years in good health and CMV-seronegative. The sample was PBMCs. This chain connects TRBV5-6 to TRBJ2-5; the match to TRBD2 covers 8 bases. The CDR3 bases are TGTGCCAGCAGCTCCGAGCGGGGGAGGCAAGAGACCCAGTACTTC. This codes for CASSSERGRQETQYF.